This T cell receptor (beta chain) was documented in a study of Ad26.COV2.S vaccination and SARS-CoV-2 variants. Study background: A COV1001 Ad26.COV2.S trial-arm participant provided the sample. The study's findings and limits: Responses of spike-specific T cells (both CD8+ and CD4+) reportedly showed substantial breadth after vaccination.

CDR3 length equals 15 residues. Germline values: CDR1 MNHEY, CDR2 SMNVEV (reference sequence). Between the trimmed V and J ends, which lost 8 bases and 2 bases, there was a span of 19 bases. Treatment defined: about 20 received Ad26.COV2.S at low or high dose, single or two shots; about 5 received placebo; per-sample allocation not given. Collection of the samples took place on day 63 after the first injection of vaccine or placebo. Only in-frame clones appear in the TCRdb table, and some are missing; sequencing was by immunoSEQ multiplex PCR. The data contain about 400,000 clones, about 80% of them singletons. Details on this clone: Its antigen is not known.

The receptor was derived from a person aged 18-60 years who received the Ad26.COV2.S COVID-19 vaccine or a placebo. The source material was peripheral blood, sampled in a trial of Ad26.COV2.S vaccine versus placebo. The genes are TRBV27 and TRBJ2-7, with D unclear. The CDR3 coding sequence is TGTGCCAGCTCCCTTATGGCAGTCTACCCCTACGAGCAGTACTTC. Protein: CASSLMAVYPYEQYF.